The rows below give T cell receptor beta chains drawn from one sample of a study of OX40 agonist ivuxolimab in advanced cancers. Sequencing used immunoSEQ multiplex PCR; TCRdb keeps in-frame clones, though not all of them. The repertoire holds 65,000 to 85,000 clones, with around 86% as singletons. The material sequenced was CD4+ or CD8+ T cells sorted from blood, taken in a trial of the OX40 agonist ivuxolimab. The receptors come from an adult with an advanced solid tumor such as melanoma, head and neck, liver or kidney cancer. CDR3s include the opening cysteine and the closing phenylalanine or tryptophan. A D gene is named only where the DNA matches it firmly. Not every row has a clone size; where given, it reads once, few, many or a size class.

>NA|TRBV7-2|TRBD1|TRBJ1-1
TGTGCCAGCAACATTAGGGGGCAGGGGAGCACTGAAGCTTTCTTT
CASNIRGQGSTEAFF
>once|TRBV27|NA|TRBJ1-2
TGTGCCAGCAGTTTATCCGGGGGAACTAACTATGGCTACACCTTC
CASSLSGGTNYGYTF
>NA|TRBV2|NA|TRBJ1-5
TGTGCCAGCAGTGATTTCTATGACGATCAGCCCCAGCATTTT
CASSDFYDDQPQHF
>NA|TRBV18|TRBD1|TRBJ2-7
TGTGCCAGCTCACCTGATGACAGGGGGTTGCAGTACTTC
CASSPDDRGLQYF
>NA|TRBV2|TRBD1|TRBJ1-4
TGTGCCAGCAGTGAAAGGACAGGGGACGAAAAACTGTTTTTT
CASSERTGDEKLFF
>once|TRBV6-5|NA|TRBJ1-4
TGTGCCAGCAGTTACCGCGGGACGGATAACGGAAAACTGTTTTTT
CASSYRGTDNGKLFF
>NA|TRBV7-6|TRBD1|TRBJ1-1
TGTGCCAGCAGCCCAACAACCCTACAGGGGGGAAGGAACACTGAAGCTTTCTTT
CASSPTTLQGGRNTEAFF
>NA|TRBV5-6|NA|TRBJ1-1
TGTGCCAGCAGCCCTAGTGGGGTCCCGGTGGGCACTGAAGCTTTCTTT
CASSPSGVPVGTEAFF
>NA|TRBV19|TRBD1|TRBJ2-3
TGTGCCAGCCGAAGACAGGGGGTTAACGCAGATACGCAGTATTTT
CASRRQGVNADTQYF
>NA|TRBV7-3|NA|TRBJ1-1
TGTGCCAGCAGCTTAGCCCCAGCGGGGGTGAACACTGAAGCTTTCTTT
CASSLAPAGVNTEAFF
>NA|TRBV15|NA|TRBJ1-3
TGTGCCACCGCCCGGAGATCGGCAGTCTCTGGAAACACCATATATTTT
CATARRSAVSGNTIYF
>NA|TRBV5-1|NA|TRBJ1-2
TGCGCCAGCAGCTTGGGTATCGATGTCTATGGCTACACCTTC
CASSLGIDVYGYTF
>NA|TRBV7-2|NA|TRBJ2-2
TGTGCCAGCACCAATCGGTACACCGGGGAGCTGTTTTTT
CASTNRYTGELFF
>once|TRBV30|TRBD1|TRBJ1-6
TGTGCCTGGTCCAAGAGCCCGGGACAGGCCTATAATTCACCCCTCCACTTT
CAWSKSPGQAYNSPLHF
>once|TRBV4-1|TRBD1|TRBJ1-1
TGCGCCAGCTCTACCCCCTGGACAGGGAACACTGAAGCTTTCTTT
CASSTPWTGNTEAFF
>NA|TRBV4-3|NA|TRBJ1-4
TGCGCCAGCAGCCAAGAAAGGCTGTCAGGGACCACTAATGAAAAACTGTTTTTT
CASSQERLSGTTNEKLFF
>NA|TRBV19|TRBD2|TRBJ2-3
TGTGCCAGTAGTATGAACATCGGCGGGGGGGGTTCAGATACGCAGTATTTT
CASSMNIGGGGSDTQYF
>NA|TRBV28|NA|TRBJ1-4
TGTGCCAGCAGTTCACAGGCGGCGGAAAAACTGTTTTTT
CASSSQAAEKLFF
>NA|TRBV4-1|TRBD2|TRBJ2-7
TGCGCCAGCAGCCCTCAACGGGGGGGGCCCTCCTACGAGCAGTACTTC
CASSPQRGGPSYEQYF
>NA|TRBV5-6|TRBD1|TRBJ1-2
TGTGCCAGCAGCCCCGGGACAGGGGGACCCTATGGCTACACCTTC
CASSPGTGGPYGYTF
>NA|TRBV4-2|NA|TRBJ1-1
TGTGCCAGCAGCCAAGATCCCTACACTGAAGCTTTCTTT
CASSQDPYTEAFF
>NA|TRBV2|NA|TRBJ1-6
TGTGCCAGCAGTGGGATCAGAGATAATTCACCCCTCCACTTT
CASSGIRDNSPLHF
>NA|TRBV6-1|NA|TRBJ1-2
TGTGCCAGCAGTGAAGGGGAAGTCTTGGCGTGGAACTATGGCTACACCTTC
CASSEGEVLAWNYGYTF
>NA|TRBV28|NA|TRBJ1-1
TGTGCCAGCAGTCCCCCGTCAGGGGTAGGGACTGAAGCTTTCTTT
CASSPPSGVGTEAFF
>few|TRBV5-5|NA|TRBJ1-2
TGTGCCAGCAGCTTGGCCCCAGGGGTCAGAGGGGATGGCTACACCTTC
CASSLAPGVRGDGYTF
>NA|TRBV19|TRBD2|TRBJ2-1
TGTGCCAGTAGTATAGGCGAACTAGCGGGGCTATACAATGAGCAGTTCTTC
CASSIGELAGLYNEQFF
>NA|TRBV19|NA|TRBJ1-1
TGTGCCAGTAGTACAGACTTGAACACTGAAGCTTTCTTT
CASSTDLNTEAFF
>once|TRBV7-2|TRBD2|TRBJ2-5
TGTGCCAGCAGCTTGCGGGGGACCCCTGTAAAAGAGACCCAGTACTTC
CASSLRGTPVKETQYF
>NA|TRBV19|NA|TRBJ2-3
TGTGCCAGTAGTATCAATCATGACACAGATACGCAGTATTTT
CASSINHDTDTQYF
>once|TRBV28|NA|TRBJ1-5
TGTGCCAGCAGTGGGGGCAATCAGCCCCAGCATTTT
CASSGGNQPQHF
>NA|TRBV6-5|TRBD2|TRBJ2-3
TGTGCCAGCCGGACTAGCGGCCACACAGATACGCAGTATTTT
CASRTSGHTDTQYF
>NA|TRBV18|TRBD1|TRBJ2-1
TGTGCCAGCTCACCACGGACAGGGGCCGGCGATGAGCAGTTCTTC
CASSPRTGAGDEQFF
>NA|TRBV4-2|TRBD1|TRBJ1-6
TGTGCCAGCAGCCAGTTGGGACAGGGAAAGAATTCACCCCTCCACTTT
CASSQLGQGKNSPLHF
>NA|TRBV7-2|TRBD1|TRBJ1-2
TGTGCCAGCAGCTTAGCGGGGACAGTTGCGAACTATGGCTACACCTTC
CASSLAGTVANYGYTF
>NA|TRBV19|NA|TRBJ1-2
TGTGCCAGTAGTATCCCCCCGGCCCAGGGCGGCTATGGCTACACCTTC
CASSIPPAQGGYGYTF
>NA|TRBV11-3|TRBD2|TRBJ2-4
TGTGCCAGCAGCCCCGGGAGGGGCAGCAACATTCAGTACTTC
CASSPGRGSNIQYF
>NA|TRBV19|NA|TRBJ1-5
TGTGCCAGTAAACGGGGAGCATATAGCAATCAGCCCCAGCATTTT
CASKRGAYSNQPQHF